This T cell receptor (beta chain) was profiled in a study of vaccination and CD4 T cells after COVID-19. Study-level information: A CEFX pool, an HIV-1 Nef pool, or else no peptide went into the control cultures.

Sequencing of the DNA from cultured CD4+ T cells was carried out with the Oncomine TCR Beta short-read assay. TCRdb used MiXCR to reprocess the PCR reads, holding one entry per CDR3 protein. The repertoire includes approximately 13,000 distinct CDR3 sequences, 25% to 30% of them detected once, and 15% to 20% sits in the top ten. The treatment here: approximately 9-day PBMC culture with coronavirus spike peptide pools or control peptides (ViraFEST assay). T cells were expanded with peptide pools, and expanded clonotypes were identified by TCR sequencing. Details on this clonotype: Its antigen remains unidentified.

The V gene end was trimmed by 0 bases and the J gene end by 7 bases; junction bases not matched to a gene: 6. The CDR3 is 16 residues long. Germline V lookup: CDR1 SGHNT, CDR2 YENEEA. This specimen was CD4+ T cells from blood, cultured in vitro, taken before SARS-CoV-2 vaccination. The sequence derives from a human donor who received a COVID-19 vaccine. J is TRBJ1-4 and V is TRBV11-3; 9 bases are shared with TRBD1. CDR3 DNA: TGTGCCAGCAGCTTAGATGTGGACAGGGGAGGTGAAAAACTGTTTTTT. It encodes CASSLDVDRGGEKLFF.